This TCR beta chain was recovered during a study of shared clonotypes between healthy human individuals. As for the study in general: Used for every donor were three CD4 naive, three CD4 memory, two CD8 naive and one CD8 memory plate. General study findings and limits: It was only blood that was sampled, and tissue repertoires likely differ.

Comments on this clone: What it binds is unknown. The sample carries other DNA sequences with the same CDR3.

The CDR3 runs 11 residues. V was shortened by 4 bases and J by 5 bases, with 6 bases between the two germline ends. CDR1 is SGHRS and CDR2 is YFSETQ in the germline V gene. Using immunoSEQ multiplex PCR, the repertoire was profiled, and TCRdb retains in-frame clones only, with some absent. The table lists approximately 2.5 million clones, around 94% of them singletons. The TCR originated in a man aged 18 to 30 in good health. Sample: naive CD4+ T cells sorted from blood. The subset: CD45RA+ positively selected. The chain uses TRBV5-1 and TRBJ2-5; no definite D call. The CDR3 protein is CASSPRETQYF. In DNA form, the CDR3 reads TGCGCCAGCAGCCCTAGGGAGACCCAGTACTTC.